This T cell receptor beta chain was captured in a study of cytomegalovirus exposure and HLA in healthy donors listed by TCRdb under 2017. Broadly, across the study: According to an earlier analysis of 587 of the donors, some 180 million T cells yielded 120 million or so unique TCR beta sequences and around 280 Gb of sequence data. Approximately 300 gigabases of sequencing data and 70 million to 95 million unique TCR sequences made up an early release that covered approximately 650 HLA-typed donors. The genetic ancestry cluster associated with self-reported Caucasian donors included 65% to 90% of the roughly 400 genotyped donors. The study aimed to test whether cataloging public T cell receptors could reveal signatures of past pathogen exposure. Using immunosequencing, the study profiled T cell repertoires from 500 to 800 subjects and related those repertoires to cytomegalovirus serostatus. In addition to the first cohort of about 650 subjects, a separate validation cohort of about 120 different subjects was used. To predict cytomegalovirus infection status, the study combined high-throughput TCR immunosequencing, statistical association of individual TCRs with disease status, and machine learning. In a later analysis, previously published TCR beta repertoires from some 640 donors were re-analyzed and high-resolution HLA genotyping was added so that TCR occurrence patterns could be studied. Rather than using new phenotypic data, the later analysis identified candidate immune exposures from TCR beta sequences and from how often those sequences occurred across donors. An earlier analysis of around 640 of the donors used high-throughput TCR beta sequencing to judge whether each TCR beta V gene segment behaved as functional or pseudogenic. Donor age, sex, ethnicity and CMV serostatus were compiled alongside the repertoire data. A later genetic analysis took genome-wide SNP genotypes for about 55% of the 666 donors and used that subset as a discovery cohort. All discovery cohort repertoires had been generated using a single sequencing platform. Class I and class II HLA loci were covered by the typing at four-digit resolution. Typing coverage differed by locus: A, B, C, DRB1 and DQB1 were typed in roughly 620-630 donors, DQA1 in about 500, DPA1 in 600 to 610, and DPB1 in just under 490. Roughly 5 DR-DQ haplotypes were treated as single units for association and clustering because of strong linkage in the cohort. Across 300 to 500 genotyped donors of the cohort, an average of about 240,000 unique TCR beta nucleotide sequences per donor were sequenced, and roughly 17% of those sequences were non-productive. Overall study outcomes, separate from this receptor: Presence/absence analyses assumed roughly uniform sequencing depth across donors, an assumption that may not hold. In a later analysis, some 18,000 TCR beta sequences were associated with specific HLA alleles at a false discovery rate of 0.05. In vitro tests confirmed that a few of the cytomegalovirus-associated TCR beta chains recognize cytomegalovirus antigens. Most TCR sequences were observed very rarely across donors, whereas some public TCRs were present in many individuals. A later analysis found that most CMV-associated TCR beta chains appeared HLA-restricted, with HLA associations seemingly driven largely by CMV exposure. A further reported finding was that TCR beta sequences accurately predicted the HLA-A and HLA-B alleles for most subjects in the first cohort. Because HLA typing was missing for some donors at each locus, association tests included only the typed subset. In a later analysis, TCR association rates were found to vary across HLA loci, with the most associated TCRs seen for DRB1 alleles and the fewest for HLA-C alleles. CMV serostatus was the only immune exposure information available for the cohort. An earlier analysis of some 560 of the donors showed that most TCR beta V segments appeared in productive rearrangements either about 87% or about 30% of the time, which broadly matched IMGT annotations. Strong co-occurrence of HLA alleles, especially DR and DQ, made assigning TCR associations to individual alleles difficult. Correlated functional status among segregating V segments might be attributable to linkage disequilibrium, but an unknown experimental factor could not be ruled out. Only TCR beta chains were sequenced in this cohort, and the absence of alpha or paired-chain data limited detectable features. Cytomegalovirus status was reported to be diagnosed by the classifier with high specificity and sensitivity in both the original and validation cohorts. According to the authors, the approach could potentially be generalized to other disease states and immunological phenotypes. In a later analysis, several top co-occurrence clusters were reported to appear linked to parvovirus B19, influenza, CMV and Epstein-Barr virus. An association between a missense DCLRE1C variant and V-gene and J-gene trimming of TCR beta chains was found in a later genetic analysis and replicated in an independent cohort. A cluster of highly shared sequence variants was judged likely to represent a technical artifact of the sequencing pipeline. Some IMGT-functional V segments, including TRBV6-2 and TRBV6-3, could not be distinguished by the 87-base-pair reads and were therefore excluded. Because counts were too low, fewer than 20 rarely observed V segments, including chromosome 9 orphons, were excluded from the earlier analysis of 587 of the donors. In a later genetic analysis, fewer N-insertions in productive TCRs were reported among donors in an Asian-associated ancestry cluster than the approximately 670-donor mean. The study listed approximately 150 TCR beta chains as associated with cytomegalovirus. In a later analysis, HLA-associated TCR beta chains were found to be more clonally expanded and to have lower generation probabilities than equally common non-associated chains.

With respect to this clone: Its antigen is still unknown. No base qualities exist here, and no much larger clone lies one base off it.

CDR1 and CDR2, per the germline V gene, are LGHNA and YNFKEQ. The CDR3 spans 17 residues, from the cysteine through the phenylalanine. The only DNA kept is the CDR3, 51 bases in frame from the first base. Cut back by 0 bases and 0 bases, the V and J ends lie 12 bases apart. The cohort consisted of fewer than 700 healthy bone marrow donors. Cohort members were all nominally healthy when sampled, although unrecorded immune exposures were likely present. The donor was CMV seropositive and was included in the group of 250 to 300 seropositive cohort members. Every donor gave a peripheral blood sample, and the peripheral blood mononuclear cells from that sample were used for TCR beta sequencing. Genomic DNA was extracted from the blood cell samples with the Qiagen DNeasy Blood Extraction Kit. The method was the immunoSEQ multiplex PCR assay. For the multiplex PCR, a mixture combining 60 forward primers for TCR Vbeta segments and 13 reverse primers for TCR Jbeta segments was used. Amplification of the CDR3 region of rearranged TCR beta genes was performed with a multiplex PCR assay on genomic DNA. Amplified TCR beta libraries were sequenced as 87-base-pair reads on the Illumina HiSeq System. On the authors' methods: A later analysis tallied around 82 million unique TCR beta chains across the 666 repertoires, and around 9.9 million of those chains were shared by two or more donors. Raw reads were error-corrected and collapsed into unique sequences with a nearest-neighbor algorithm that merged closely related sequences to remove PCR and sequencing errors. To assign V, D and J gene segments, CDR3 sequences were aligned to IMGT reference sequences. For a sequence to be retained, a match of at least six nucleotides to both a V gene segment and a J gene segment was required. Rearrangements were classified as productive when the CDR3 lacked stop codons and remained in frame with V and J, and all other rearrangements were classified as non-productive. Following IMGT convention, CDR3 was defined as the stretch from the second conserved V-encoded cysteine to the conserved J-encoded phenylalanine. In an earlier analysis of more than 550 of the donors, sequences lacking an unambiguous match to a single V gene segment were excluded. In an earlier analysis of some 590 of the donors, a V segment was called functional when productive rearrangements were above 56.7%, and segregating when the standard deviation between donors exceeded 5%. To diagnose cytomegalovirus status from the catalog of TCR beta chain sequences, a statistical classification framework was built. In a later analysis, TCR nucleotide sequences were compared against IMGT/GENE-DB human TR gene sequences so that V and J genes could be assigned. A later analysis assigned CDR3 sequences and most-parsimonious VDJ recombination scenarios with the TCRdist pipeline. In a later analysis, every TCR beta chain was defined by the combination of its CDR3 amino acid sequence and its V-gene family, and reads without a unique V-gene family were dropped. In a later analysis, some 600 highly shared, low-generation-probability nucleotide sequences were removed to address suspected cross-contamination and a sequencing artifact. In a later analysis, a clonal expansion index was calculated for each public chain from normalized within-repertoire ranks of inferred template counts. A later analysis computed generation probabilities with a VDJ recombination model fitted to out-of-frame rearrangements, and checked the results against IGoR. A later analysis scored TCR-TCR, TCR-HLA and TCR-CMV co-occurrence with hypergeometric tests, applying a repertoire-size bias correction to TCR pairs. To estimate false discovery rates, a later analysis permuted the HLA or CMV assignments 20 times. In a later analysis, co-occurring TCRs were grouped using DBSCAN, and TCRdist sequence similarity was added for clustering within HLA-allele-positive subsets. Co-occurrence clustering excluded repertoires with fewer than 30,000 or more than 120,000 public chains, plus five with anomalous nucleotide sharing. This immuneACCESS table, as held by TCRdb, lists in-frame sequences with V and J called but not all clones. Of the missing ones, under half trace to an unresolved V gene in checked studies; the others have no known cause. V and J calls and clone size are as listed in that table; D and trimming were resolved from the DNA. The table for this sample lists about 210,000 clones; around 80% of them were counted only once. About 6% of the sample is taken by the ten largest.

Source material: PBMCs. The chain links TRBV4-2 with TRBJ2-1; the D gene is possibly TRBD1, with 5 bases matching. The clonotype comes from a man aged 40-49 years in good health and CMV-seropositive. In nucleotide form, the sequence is TGTGCCAGCAGCCAAGAAAGTACCGACAGCTCCTACAATGAGCAGTTCTTC. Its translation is CASSQESTDSSYNEQFF.